The rows below give T cell receptor beta chains drawn from one sample of a study of human T cells and chemical hapten exposure. TCRdb ran MiXCR on the RACE reads and lists one entry per CDR3 protein. The data show about 60,000 distinct CDR3 sequences, about 9.3% seen once. The sample here was whole blood, taken in connection with sensitization to the hapten diphenylcyclopropenone (DPC). The receptors originated from a woman in her 40s with alopecia areata. Some clones in this sample may be carry-over from other donors' samples. The CDR3 runs from the conserved cysteine through the conserved F or W. A D gene is named only where the DNA matches it firmly. The size of a clone is reported for some rows only, either as once, few or many, or as a class for expanded clones.

>TRBV3-1|medium-sized|TRBD2|TRBJ2-1|14
CASHQRGDYNEQFF
TGTGCCAGCCACCAGCGGGGGGACTACAATGAGCAGTTCTTC
>TRBV7-9|many|-|TRBJ1-1|11
CASSPDTEAFF
TGTGCCAGCAGTCCGGACACTGAAGCTTTCTTT
>TRBV19|few|TRBD1|TRBJ1-5|15
CASSALDRDQQPQHF
TGTGCCAGTAGCGCTTTAGACAGGGATCAACAGCCCCAGCATTTT
>TRBV12-3/TRBV12-4|few|-|TRBJ2-1|13
CASSPRGMSEQFF
TGTGCCAGCAGTCCCCGGGGGATGAGTGAGCAGTTCTTC
>TRBV5-1|many|TRBD1|TRBJ1-1|16
CASSAITGGEGTEAFF
TGCGCCAGCAGCGCAATTACAGGGGGAGAGGGTACTGAAGCTTTCTTT
>TRBV4-1|few|-|TRBJ1-1|17
CACSRLGGGRGNTEAFF
TGCGCCTGCAGCCGCCTCGGGGGGGGTCGAGGGAACACTGAAGCTTTCTTT
>TRBV7-9|many|-|TRBJ2-5|16
CASSLQGAGIQETQYF
TGTGCCAGCAGCCTCCAAGGCGCGGGAATTCAAGAGACCCAGTACTTC
>TRBV5-1|many|TRBD1|TRBJ2-7|13
CASSPGTAYEQYF
TGCGCCAGCAGCCCCGGGACAGCTTACGAGCAGTACTTC
>TRBV7-9|many|-|TRBJ2-3|15
CASSLQTSSTDTQYF
TGTGCCAGCAGTCTACAGACTTCTAGCACAGATACGCAGTATTTT
>TRBV6-2/TRBV6-3|few|-|TRBJ2-7|12
CASSPESYEQYF
TGTGCCAGCAGTCCCGAGAGCTACGAGCAGTACTTC
>TRBV10-3|many|-|TRBJ2-5|13
CAISGGLQETQYF
TGTGCCATCAGTGGAGGACTACAAGAGACCCAGTACTTC
>TRBV2|many|-|TRBJ1-2|13
CASSTGQDYGYTF
TGTGCCAGCAGTACGGGACAAGACTATGGCTACACCTTC
>TRBV7-2|-|TRBD1|TRBJ2-7|14
CASSKRTGDYEQYF
TGTGCCAGCAGCAAACGGACAGGGGACTACGAGCAGTACTTC
>TRBV15|many|TRBD1|TRBJ1-6|16
CATSTGRQGYNSPLHF
TGTGCCACCAGCACAGGCAGACAGGGTTATAATTCACCCCTCCACTTT
>TRBV12-3/TRBV12-4|-|-|TRBJ2-3|16
CASSLGTGIRPDTQYF
TGTGCCAGCAGTTTAGGGACCGGGATCCGACCAGATACGCAGTATTTT
>TRBV30|-|TRBD1|TRBJ2-7|15
CAWTHLDRDSYEQYF
TGTGCCTGGACTCACTTGGACAGGGACTCCTACGAGCAGTACTTC
>TRBV3-1|many|-|TRBJ2-6|11
CAASGANVLTF
TGTGCCGCCTCTGGGGCCAACGTCCTGACTTTC
>TRBV7-8|-|-|TRBJ1-2|16
CASSLKRGSAPYGYTF
TGTGCCAGCAGCCTAAAGAGGGGCAGCGCCCCTTATGGCTACACCTTC
>TRBV7-3|many|-|TRBJ1-1|15
CASSLTRHLNTEAFF
TGTGCCAGCAGCTTAACAAGACACCTGAACACTGAAGCTTTCTTT
>TRBV9|many|-|TRBJ2-3|14
CASSLTGSTDTQYF
TGTGCCAGCAGCCTTACAGGTTCCACAGATACGCAGTATTTT
>TRBV9|-|-|TRBJ2-4|13
CASSVGGKNIQYF
TGTGCCAGCAGCGTCGGGGGCAAAAACATTCAGTACTTC
>TRBV12-5|many|-|TRBJ1-1|14
CASAVAAPNTEAFF
TGTGCTAGTGCCGTTGCTGCCCCCAACACTGAAGCTTTCTTT
>TRBV29-1|-|-|TRBJ1-1|12
CSVATLRTEAFF
TGCAGCGTTGCGACACTCCGGACCGAAGCTTTCTTT
>TRBV20-1|many|-|TRBJ2-3|12
CSAFGGTDTQYF
TGCAGTGCTTTTGGGGGCACAGATACGCAGTATTTT
>TRBV2|many|-|TRBJ2-7|13
CASSEASNYEQYF
TGTGCCAGCAGTGAAGCGAGTAACTACGAGCAGTACTTC
>TRBV7-6|many|-|TRBJ1-4|14
CASSLKQGGGLLFF
TGTGCCAGCAGCTTGAAACAGGGAGGCGGCTTACTGTTTTTT
>TRBV6-4|many|-|TRBJ1-6|14
CASSPDTVGSPLHF
TGTGCCAGCAGTCCCGACACAGTTGGCTCACCCCTCCACTTT
>TRBV29-1|many|TRBD1|TRBJ1-2|11
CSARTGEGYTF
TGCAGCGCTAGGACAGGCGAAGGCTACACCTTC
>TRBV5-1|many|-|TRBJ2-3|15
CASSLSQGRTDTQYF
TGCGCCAGCAGCTTGAGCCAGGGCCGCACAGATACGCAGTATTTT
>TRBV7-9|-|-|TRBJ2-7|13
CASSLDGTYEQYF
TGTGCCAGCAGCTTAGACGGGACCTACGAGCAGTACTTC
>TRBV7-2|few|-|TRBJ2-3|16
CASSSRDRIGTDTQYF
TGTGCCAGCAGCTCAAGAGATCGCATCGGCACAGATACGCAGTATTTT
>TRBV10-3|-|-|TRBJ2-4|16
CAISPMGELDKNIQYF
TGTGCCATCAGCCCGATGGGGGAACTGGACAAAAACATTCAGTACTTC
>TRBV20-1|many|TRBD1|TRBJ1-2|15
CSARGEGTGNYGYTF
TGCAGTGCTAGAGGGGAGGGGACAGGGAACTATGGCTACACCTTC
>TRBV5-6|many|TRBD2|TRBJ2-3|18
CASSPGTSGGAGTDTQYF
TGTGCCAGCAGCCCCGGGACTAGCGGGGGGGCTGGAACAGATACGCAGTATTTT
>TRBV27|-|-|TRBJ2-7|13
CASSLGASYEQYF
TGTGCCAGCAGTTTGGGAGCCTCCTACGAGCAGTACTTC
>TRBV4-2|many|-|TRBJ2-7|13
CASSQDLTQVQYF
TGTGCCAGCAGCCAAGATCTGACTCAGGTGCAGTACTTC
>TRBV5-4|many|-|TRBJ2-5|16
CASSLAYFPGEETQYF
TGTGCCAGCAGCTTGGCCTATTTTCCGGGGGAAGAGACCCAGTACTTC
>TRBV3-1|many|TRBD1|TRBJ1-5|14
CASSQGTGIQPQHF
TGTGCCAGCAGCCAAGGGACAGGGATTCAGCCCCAGCATTTT
>TRBV29-1|many|-|TRBJ1-1|13
CSVEQGLNTEAFF
TGCAGCGTTGAGCAGGGTTTGAACACTGAAGCTTTCTTT
>TRBV27|few|-|TRBJ1-5|13
CASSSRGNQPQHF
TGTGCCAGCAGTTCCAGGGGCAATCAGCCCCAGCATTTT
>TRBV27|few|TRBD1|TRBJ1-3|16
CASSLYPTGPGNTIYF
TGTGCCAGCAGTTTATACCCGACAGGGCCTGGAAACACCATATATTTT
>TRBV9|few|TRBD1|TRBJ2-7|15
CASSAGTGPSYEQYF
TGTGCCAGCAGCGCAGGGACAGGGCCCTCCTACGAGCAGTACTTC
>TRBV12-3/TRBV12-4|many|-|TRBJ2-2|14
CASSLTANTGELFF
TGTGCCAGCAGTTTGACGGCGAACACCGGGGAGCTGTTTTTT
>TRBV18|many|-|TRBJ1-1|13
CASSPGFSTEAFF
TGTGCCAGCTCACCAGGGTTCAGCACTGAAGCTTTCTTT
>TRBV20-1|many|TRBD2|TRBJ2-7|13
CSATSGGAYEQYF
TGCAGTGCCACTAGCGGGGGGGCCTACGAGCAGTACTTC
>TRBV6-1|few|-|TRBJ1-3|15
CASSEELYSGNTIYF
TGTGCCAGCAGTGAGGAGCTGTACTCTGGAAACACCATATATTTT
>TRBV3-1|few|-|TRBJ2-7|11
CASSRGYEQYF
TGTGCCAGCAGCCGGGGCTACGAGCAGTACTTC
>TRBV24-1|few|TRBD1|TRBJ2-3|17
CATSPAGTGGFTDTQYF
TGTGCCACTTCTCCGGCCGGGACAGGGGGCTTCACAGATACGCAGTATTTT
>TRBV6-2/TRBV6-3|few|TRBD1|TRBJ2-6|17
CAGGPGTGSSGANVLTF
TGTGCCGGGGGCCCCGGGACAGGGTCCTCTGGGGCCAACGTCCTGACTTTC
>TRBV7-9|few|-|TRBJ1-6|15
CASSYEKHPNSPLHF
TGTGCCAGCAGCTATGAAAAACACCCGAATTCACCCCTCCACTTT
>TRBV6-6|-|-|TRBJ1-5|12
CASSPSPIPQHF
TGTGCCAGCAGCCCCTCCCCAATTCCCCAGCATTTT
>TRBV27|few|-|TRBJ2-1|12
CASSLGFGEQFF
TGTGCCAGCAGTTTAGGGTTCGGGGAGCAGTTCTTC
>TRBV18|many|-|TRBJ2-1|16
CASSPQAKGKYNEQFF
TGTGCCAGCTCACCACAGGCGAAAGGGAAATACAATGAGCAGTTCTTC
>TRBV6-5|-|TRBD1|TRBJ1-5|13
CASSRTGGQPQHF
TGTGCCAGCAGCCGGACAGGGGGCCAGCCCCAGCATTTT
>TRBV7-9|-|-|TRBJ1-1|13
CASSLTSGLWAFF
TGTGCCAGCAGCCTGACTTCGGGACTGTGGGCTTTCTTT